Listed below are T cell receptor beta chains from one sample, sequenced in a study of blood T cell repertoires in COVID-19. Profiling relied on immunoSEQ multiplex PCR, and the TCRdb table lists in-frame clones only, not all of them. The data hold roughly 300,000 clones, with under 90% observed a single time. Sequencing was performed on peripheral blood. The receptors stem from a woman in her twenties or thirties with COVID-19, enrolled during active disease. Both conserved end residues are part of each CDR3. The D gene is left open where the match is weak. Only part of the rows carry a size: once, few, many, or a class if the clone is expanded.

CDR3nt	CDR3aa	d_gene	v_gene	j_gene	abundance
TGTGCCAGCAGTGGGGGGGGGCTCTATGGCTACACCTTC	CASSGGGLYGYTF	-	TRBV25-1	TRBJ1-2	-
TGCGCCAGCAGGACCGGGACTAGCAGCACCTACGAGCAGTACTTC	CASRTGTSSTYEQYF	TRBD2	TRBV4-3	TRBJ2-7	-
TGTGCCAGCAGCTTAAGGGCGGGACAGGACTACGAGCAGTACTTC	CASSLRAGQDYEQYF	TRBD1	TRBV7-8	TRBJ2-7	few
TGTGCCACCAGTGACCCGGGACAGGGCACAGATACGCAGTATTTT	CATSDPGQGTDTQYF	TRBD1	TRBV24-1	TRBJ2-3	-
TGTGCCTGGAGTGTACAGGCCGATCAGCCCCAGCATTTT	CAWSVQADQPQHF	-	TRBV30	TRBJ1-5	-
TGTGCCAGCCGGAAGGCAGGGGGCGTGAATGGCTACACCTTC	CASRKAGGVNGYTF	TRBD1	TRBV7-9	TRBJ1-2	-
TGCGCCAGCAGTGAGTCCGGGGGGGCGGGTGAGCCCCAGCATTTT	CASSESGGAGEPQHF	-	TRBV10-2	TRBJ1-5	-
TGCGCCAGCAGCCAAGAGGGCAGCGGCAGGTATGGCTACACCTTC	CASSQEGSGRYGYTF	-	TRBV4-3	TRBJ1-2	few
TGTGCCAGCAGTGACCCCGAGGACAGGGTCTGGGGTAGGAGTAATCAGCCCCAGCATTTT	CASSDPEDRVWGRSNQPQHF	TRBD1	TRBV6-4	TRBJ1-5	-
TGTGCCAGCAGCAATCCGGGGGGGACCAACTATGGCTACACCTTC	CASSNPGGTNYGYTF	-	TRBV21-1	TRBJ1-2	-
TGTGCCAGCAGGACAGGGAGTGTCACTGAAGCTTTCTTT	CASRTGSVTEAFF	TRBD1	TRBV12-3/TRBV12-4	TRBJ1-1	-
TGCGCCAGCAGCCAAGGAATCGGCAGGGGGTCAGATACGCAGTATTTT	CASSQGIGRGSDTQYF	TRBD1	TRBV4-1	TRBJ2-3	-
TGCGCCAGCAGCCAAGAGTTACCTAGCGGGGGCCGCACAGATACGCAGTATTTT	CASSQELPSGGRTDTQYF	TRBD2	TRBV4-3	TRBJ2-3	-
TGCAGCGTTGCGGGGGAGGAAAATTCACCCCTCCACTTT	CSVAGEENSPLHF	-	TRBV29-1	TRBJ1-6	-
TGTGCCAGCCTTAGGGGGCCCTCCTCCAATGAGCAGTTCTTC	CASLRGPSSNEQFF	TRBD1	TRBV27	TRBJ2-1	-
TGTGCCAGCAGACCGGGACTAGCGTTTTCGGATGAGCAGTTCTTC	CASRPGLAFSDEQFF	TRBD2	TRBV7-2	TRBJ2-1	-
TGTGCCAGCAGGAAAGACAGGGAAAAAGCTGAAGCTTTCTTT	CASRKDREKAEAFF	TRBD1	TRBV6-5	TRBJ1-1	-
TGTGCCAGCAGTTTAACAAACTCTGGGGCCAACGTCCTGACTTTC	CASSLTNSGANVLTF	-	TRBV27	TRBJ2-6	-
TGTGCCAGCAGCTTGGGCCCCCAAGGGGCGGGGGGATCCTACGAGCAGTACTTC	CASSLGPQGAGGSYEQYF	TRBD2	TRBV5-8	TRBJ2-7	-
TGTGCCAGCAGCTTAGGGGCCCAGTCGCCCTATGGCTACACCTTC	CASSLGAQSPYGYTF	-	TRBV13	TRBJ1-2	-